Listed here are 6 T cell receptor beta chains from one sample, sequenced in a study of shared clonotypes between healthy human individuals. Method: immunoSEQ multiplex PCR; TCRdb's copy keeps in-frame clones and lacks some. Among over a million clones, roughly 74% were seen once, and the ten largest hold roughly 0.57%. The sequencing input was memory CD4+ T cells from PBMCs. Stated subset: CD45RA-negative fraction. The receptors stem from a man aged 18 to 29 in good health. Some clones in this sample may be carry-over from other donors' samples.

This rearrangement joins TRBV28 to TRBJ1-3; the D gene is possibly TRBD1 (5 bases). The V gene's germline CDR1 is MDHEN and CDR2 SYDVKM. Trimming left V 6 bases short and J 0 bases short, with 15 bases between. The CDR3 has 16 amino acids. This CDR3 reads CASRPWTLNSGNTIYF. The CDR3 DNA reads TGTGCCAGCAGACCTTGGACACTTAACTCTGGAAACACCATATATTTT.

V is TRBV28 and J is TRBJ2-2; D remains ambiguous. The germline CDR1 and CDR2 sequences are MDHEN and SYDVKM. The V end lost 6 bases, the J end lost 2 bases, and 16 bases lay between the germline ends. This CDR3 is 16 amino acids long. The CDR3 reads CASRGTRSANTGELFF. CDR3 nucleotides: TGTGCCAGCAGGGGTACTCGATCGGCAAACACCGGGGAGCTGTTTTTT.

This clone was observed a handful of times. This chain uses TRBV7-8 with TRBJ1-3; D not certain. The CDR3 is 18 amino acids. V lost 0 bases and J lost 4, with 19 bases in between. CDR1 and CDR2 (germline): SGHVS, FQNEAQ. The CDR3 DNA sequence: TGTGCCAGCAGCTTAGCTATACAGTCGAGGGCAAGAGGAAACACCATATATTTT. Encoded protein: CASSLAIQSRARGNTIYF.

This sequence joins TRBV29-1 and TRBJ1-2; D is ambiguous. Germline CDR1 is SQVTM and CDR2 is ANQGSEA. Trimming took off 6 bases at V and 3 bases at J, with 14 bases between the two ends. The CDR3 totals 13 residues. The CDR3 protein is CSVGTRWDYGYTF. CDR3 nucleotide sequence: TGCAGCGTCGGTACACGGTGGGACTATGGCTACACCTTC.

The CDR3 nucleotides read TGTGCCAGCAGTTTTGGCAGGGGAAGGAACATTCAGTACTTC. Translation gives CASSFGRGRNIQYF. This chain uses TRBV28 with TRBJ2-4, with D possibly being TRBD1 (6 bases). There are 14 residues in the CDR3. Trimming cost V 3 bases and J 7 bases, with 13 bases left between them. Germline V CDR1 and CDR2: MDHEN, SYDVKM. The whole variable domain, remainder taken from reference TRBV28 and TRBJ2-4, is DVKVTQSSRYLVKRTGEKVFLECVQDMDHENMFWYRQDPGLGLRLIYFSYDVKMKEKGDIPEGYSVSREKKERFSLILESASTNQTSMYLCASSFGRGRNIQYFGAGTRLSVL.

V is TRBV11-2 and J is TRBJ2-3; TRBD2 might be the D (6 bases). The CDR3 has 16 amino acids. V lost 5 bases, J lost 2 bases, and 17 bases lay in between. The germline gives CDR1 SGHAT, CDR2 FQNNGV. The CDR3 coding sequence is TGTGCCAGCAGCCCCAGGTGGGGACTCCACACAGATACGCAGTATTTT. Translated, it gives CASSPRWGLHTDTQYF.